These 18 T cell receptor beta chains originate from one sample sequenced in a study of vaccination and CD4 T cells after COVID-19. Their target antigens are unknown. The Oncomine TCR Beta short-read assay was applied to DNA of cultured CD4+ T cells. Each CDR3 protein gets one entry after TCRdb re-called the PCR reads with MiXCR. Of approximately 17,000 distinct CDR3 sequences in the sample, less than 50% were seen once. The treatment is: approximately 9-day PBMC culture with coronavirus spike peptide pools or control peptides (ViraFEST assay). This sample comprised CD4+ T cells from blood, cultured in vitro, obtained after SARS-CoV-2 vaccination. The receptor set was obtained from a human donor who had recovered from COVID-19.

This chain links TRBV5-1 with TRBJ2-5; 7 nucleotides align to TRBD1. CDR3 length equals 15 residues. V was clipped by 7 bases and J by 5 bases; unmatched bases: 14. Germline-derived CDR1 and CDR2 are SGHRS and YFSETQ. CDR3 DNA sequence: TGCGCCAGCGCCAACCCGACAGGGTACGCGGAGACCCAGTACTTC. This codes for CASANPTGYAETQYF.

The gene calls are TRBV7-2 and TRBJ2-1; possibly TRBD1 for D (6 bases). V was pared by 4 bases and J by 6 bases, with 16 bases between. Per the germline V gene, CDR1 is SGHTA and CDR2 is FQGNSA. The CDR3 is 15 amino acids. The CDR3 sequence is CASSSDWRQVNEQFF. As DNA, the CDR3 is TGTGCCAGCAGCTCAGACTGGCGACAGGTCAATGAGCAGTTCTTC.

The chain couples TRBV5-1 to TRBJ2-3; maybe TRBD2 (6 bases). With 0 bases removed from V and 0 bases from J, the gap between germline ends came to 11 bases. CDR3 length: 16 residues. Germline CDR1 and CDR2: SGHRS and YFSETQ. The CDR3 region is CASSLGPGESTDTQYF. CDR3 DNA: TGCGCCAGCAGCTTGGGTCCGGGAGAGAGCACAGATACGCAGTATTTT.

The rearrangement uses TRBV5-1 and TRBJ1-2; tentatively, D is TRBD1 (6 bases). The V and J ends lost 5 bases and 8 bases respectively, with 19 bases between them. Germline CDR1 and CDR2: SGHRS and YFSETQ. This CDR3 has 14 residues. CDR3 DNA sequence: TGCGCCAGCAGTGACCCCGGGGGACATCTGGGCTACACCTTC. This gives the protein CASSDPGGHLGYTF.

This clonotype has more than one count but fewer than ten. The chain has TRBV20-1 and TRBJ1-1; a possible D gene is TRBD1 (5 bases). The CDR3 is made up of 12 amino acids. V lost 3 bases and J 7 bases, leaving 12 bases between the germline ends. Per the germline V gene, CDR1 is DFQATT and CDR2 is SNEGSKA (reference sequence). This CDR3 is CSARRGAGEAFF. In DNA, the CDR3 is TGCAGTGCTAGGAGGGGAGCAGGTGAAGCTTTCTTT.

This clonotype has more than one count but fewer than ten. This rearrangement joins TRBV7-2 to TRBJ2-1, with 10 bases that match TRBD2. Germline assignment: CDR1 SGHTA and CDR2 FQGNSA. This CDR3 has 15 amino acids. After removal of 5 bases from V and 4 bases from J, the junction contained 5 bases not matched to a gene. The CDR3 DNA reads as TGTGCCAGCAGCGTCGGACTAGCGGAGTACAATGAGCAGTTCTTC. Translation gives CASSVGLAEYNEQFF.

This clonotype was seen only a few times. The rearrangement links TRBV9 to TRBJ2-1, with 7 bases matching TRBD2. The J call may be faulty, since TRBJ2-7 better matches the DNA end. The germline gives CDR1 SGDLS, CDR2 YYNGEE. There are 14 residues in the CDR3. The CDR3: CASSVESGGNEQYF. CDR3 DNA sequence: TGTGCCAGCAGCGTAGAATCGGGAGGTAACGAGCAGTACTTC.

The chain employs TRBV6-1 and TRBJ2-7; D call uncertain. The germline V gene has CDR1 MNHNS and CDR2 SASEGT. Trimming left V 5 bases short and J 6 bases short, with 8 bases between. This CDR3 is 11 amino acids long. CDR3 in DNA: TGTGCCAGCAGTCGTGGGATCGAGCAGTACTTC. It translates to CASSRGIEQYF.

The V call is TRBV4-1, the J call TRBJ2-5; a possible D gene is TRBD1 (5 bases). CDR1 MGHRA and CDR2 YSYEKL come from the germline V gene. The V gene lost 1 base and the J gene lost 5 bases, with 23 bases spanning the gap. This CDR3 contains 18 residues. CDR3 DNA: TGCGCCAGCAGCCAAGTATCTCTAGGGGCCTCGTCGAAGGAGACCCAGTACTTC. Translated, it gives CASSQVSLGASSKETQYF.

This clonotype was detected only a few times. The chain combines TRBV6-4 with TRBJ1-5, with a possible D match to TRBD1 (5 bases). This CDR3 region has 15 residues. V lost 4 bases and J 3 bases, leaving 13 bases between the germline ends. The germline CDR1 and CDR2 sequences are MRHNA and SNTAGT. The CDR3 protein is CASSAQGLVNQPQHF. Written as DNA, the CDR3 is TGTGCCAGCAGTGCCCAGGGTTTGGTCAATCAGCCCCAGCATTTT.

The CDR3 DNA reads TGTGCCACCAGTGATAGCGGGTATGGCTCCTACGAGCAGTACTTC. Translated: CATSDSGYGSYEQYF. The chain has TRBV24-1 and TRBJ2-7, with D possibly TRBD2 on 6 matching bases. V lost 3 bases, J lost 0 bases, and 11 bases lay in between. Germline V CDR1 and CDR2: KGHDR, SFDVKD. There are 15 residues in the CDR3.

This sequence joins TRBV20-1 and TRBJ2-3; 9 positions agree with TRBD2. The CDR3 length is 15 residues. Germline V gene lookup returns CDR1 DFQATT and CDR2 SNEGSKA (reference sequence). Germline trimming cut 6 bases from V and 4 bases from J; bases unmatched to any gene: 11. For the CDR3, the DNA is TGCAGTGCCCGTAGCGGGAGCGGGAGCGCAGATACGCAGTATTTT. Translating it yields CSARSGSGSADTQYF.

This clonotype turned up a few times. The CDR3 region has the DNA TGTGCCAGCAGTGAGTCCGGGGGATATACCCCGTATGGCTACACCTTC. Amino acids: CASSESGGYTPYGYTF. The gene calls are TRBV6-1 and TRBJ1-2; possible D gene TRBD1, 5 bases. V shed 3 bases and J shed 5 bases, with 19 bases lying between them. This CDR3 has 16 amino acids. CDR1 is MNHNS and CDR2 is SASEGT in the germline V gene.

This clonotype was observed a few times. V is TRBV18 and J is TRBJ1-1, with a possible D match to TRBD1 (6 bases). In germline, CDR1 is KGHSH, CDR2 LQKENI. Trimming pared 2 bases from V and 5 bases from J, leaving 12 bases between. This CDR3 comprises 14 residues. Here the CDR3 DNA reads TGTGCCAGCTCACCATTCACAGGGAGAACTGAAGCTTTCTTT. It codes for CASSPFTGRTEAFF.

This clonotype was found a few times. The V gene is TRBV25-1, the J gene TRBJ2-3; D is possibly TRBD2 (5 bases). Per germline, CDR1 MGHDK and CDR2 SYGVNS. V gave up 3 bases and J gave up 2 bases, with 12 bases separating them. The CDR3 has 15 amino acids. The CDR3 region has the DNA TGTGCCAGCAGTGAGGGTAGCGCACACACAGATACGCAGTATTTT. Residues: CASSEGSAHTDTQYF.

This clonotype turned up a few times. The chain couples TRBV6-1 to TRBJ2-5, with 8 positions matching TRBD2. The CDR3 has 14 amino acids. V trimming: 6 bases; J trimming: 5 bases; junction bases outside the gene matches: 8. Per the germline V gene, CDR1 is MNHNS and CDR2 is SASEGT. Written as DNA, the CDR3 is TGTGCCAGCAGCGAGCGGGGGACTAAGGAGACCCAGTACTTC. This codes for CASSERGTKETQYF.

The rearrangement joins TRBV6-1 to TRBJ1-5, with unresolved D. Germline V lookup: CDR1 MNHNS, CDR2 SASEGT. Trimming took 6 bases from V and 2 from J, leaving 14 bases between them. The CDR3 spans 15 residues. The CDR3 here is CASSPVGNGNQPQHF. CDR3 bases: TGTGCCAGCAGCCCGGTAGGGAATGGCAATCAGCCCCAGCATTTT.

The gene calls are TRBV6-2 or TRBV6-3 and TRBJ1-5, with 8 bases fitting TRBD1. J lost 0 bases, V lost 6 bases, and 16 bases had no gene match. CDR3 size: 19 residues. Germline V gene data show CDR1 as MNHEY and CDR2 as SVGEGT. The CDR3 bases are TGTGCCAGCAGCCTTCTACTTGGACAGGGATCCTATAGCAATCAGCCCCAGCATTTT. The encoded protein is CASSLLLGQGSYSNQPQHF.